The next 3 T cell receptor beta chains were all read from a single sample in a study of beta chain features in type 1 diabetes. The isolated RNA, all of it, was reverse transcribed, so expressed TCRB transcripts were what got sequenced. The protocol was immunoSEQ multiplex PCR, while the TCRdb copy is restricted to in-frame clones and leaves out a portion. The data show around 300,000 clones, 15% seen once. Findings and limits, study-wide: Shorter TCRB CDR3s, moderately but significantly so, marked every one of the four CD4+ subsets in Type 1 diabetes patients.

No antigens are known for them. Sequences were obtained from naive CD4+ T cells from blood. Receptors originate from a man aged 18 to 29 with type 1 diabetes.

This rearrangement joins TRBV7-8 to TRBJ2-1; 11 bases agree with TRBD2. This CDR3 is built from 16 residues. Per germline, CDR1 SGHVS and CDR2 FQNEAQ. With V trimmed by 5 bases and J by 7 bases, 10 bases remained unmatched. This chain's CDR3 is CASSPLGLADSNEQFF. For the CDR3, the DNA is TGTGCCAGCAGCCCACTGGGACTAGCGGACTCTAATGAGCAGTTCTTC.

This clone appeared a few times. V usage is TRBV29-1 and J usage is TRBJ2-1, with D perhaps TRBD1 (6 bases). CDR1 is SQVTM, CDR2 ANQGSEA, per germline. The ends were cut back, 6 bases at V and 8 bases at J, with 14 bases in the middle. The CDR3 has 12 residues. For the CDR3, the DNA is TGCAGCGTCGCCTTGGGGGCCTATGAGCAGTTCTTC. Translated: CSVALGAYEQFF.

V and J are TRBV7-2 and TRBJ2-7, with 7 positions matching TRBD1. After removal of 3 bases from V and 0 bases from J, the junction contained 2 bases not matched to a gene. Germline CDR1 is SGHTA and CDR2 is FQGNSA. The CDR3 loop spans 14 amino acids. CDR3 in DNA: TGTGCCAGCAGCTTCCGGGACAGCTCCTACGAGCAGTACTTC. It codes for CASSFRDSSYEQYF.